The text below deals with one T cell receptor beta chain. Its matching antigen is unknown. This record comes from a study of shared clonotypes between healthy human individuals. Overall study context: CD4 naive cells filled three plates per donor, CD4 memory three, CD8 naive two and CD8 memory one. Study-level points and caveats: Shared clonotypes: 4.5% to 5% naive CD4, about 4% naive CD8, around 2.4% memory CD4, more than 0.3% memory CD8. Sorted-subset sequencing, rarefaction showed, was incomplete despite large depth.

Naive CD8 cells lacked CD45RO, underwent positive selection for CCR7 and left out terminally differentiated effector memory CD45RA+ cells. Germline V CDR1 and CDR2: SGDLS, YYNGEE. The V end lost 0 bases, the J end lost 2 bases, and 12 bases lay between the germline ends. CDR3 length: 16 amino acids. Several immunoSEQ 96-well plates shared each subset's DNA, each plate a replicate. Profiling relied on immunoSEQ multiplex PCR, and the TCRdb table lists in-frame clones only, not all of them. The data show about 2.1 million clones, with about 92% seen just once and about 1.5% held by the top ten. The chain carries TRBV9 and TRBJ1-5; D is undetermined. This TCR was sampled from a man aged 18 to 30 in good health. Some clones in this sample may be carry-over from other donors' samples. The sequencing input was naive CD8+ T cells from PBMCs. This CDR3 reads CASSVGKGLGNQPQHF. The CDR3 DNA reads TGTGCCAGCAGCGTAGGGAAGGGTTTGGGCAATCAGCCCCAGCATTTT.